Below are 13 T cell receptor beta chains sequenced from a single sample in a study of cytomegalovirus exposure and HLA in healthy donors. The PCR made use of 60 Vbeta and 13 Jbeta primers. Generated by immunoSEQ multiplex PCR, the TCRdb table keeps only in-frame clones and is missing some. The sample includes approximately 120,000 clones, roughly 80% of them seen just once. The sequenced sample was PBMCs. These receptor sequences come from a female donor in good health and CMV-seronegative.

CDR3 amino acids: CASSTLTGEDYGYTF. Written as DNA, the CDR3 is TGTGCCAGCAGCACCTTGACAGGGGAGGACTATGGCTACACCTTC. V and J are TRBV11-2 and TRBJ1-2; TRBD1 agrees at 8 bases. The CDR3 sequence is 15 residues long. V was clipped by 5 bases and J by 3 bases; unmatched bases: 8. CDR1 and CDR2 (germline): SGHAT, FQNNGV. Full variable domain (outside the CDR3, taken from reference TRBV11-2 and TRBJ1-2): EAGVAQSPRYKIIEKRQSVAFWCNPISGHATLYWYQQILGQGPKLLIQFQNNGVVDDSQLPKDRFSAERLKGVDSTLKIQPAKLEDSAVYLCASSTLTGEDYGYTFGSGTRLTVV.

The CDR3 sequence: CASREGLADTYEQYF. The CDR3 bases are TGTGCCAGCAGGGAGGGACTAGCGGATACCTACGAGCAGTACTTC. This chain links TRBV6-1 with TRBJ2-7; 11 bases are shared with TRBD2. Germline lookup yields CDR1 MNHNS and CDR2 SASEGT. V dropped 6 bases and J dropped 2; count of bases not matched to a gene: 6. The CDR3 has 15 residues.

This rearrangement joins TRBV5-1 to TRBJ2-7, with TRBD1 as a possible D gene (5 bases). Trimming left V 3 bases short and J 6 bases short, with 16 bases between. The CDR3 extends over 14 amino acids. Germline lookup yields CDR1 SGHRS and CDR2 YFSETQ. This CDR3 reads CASSSTQGIGEQYF. The DNA of the CDR3 is TGCGCCAGCAGCTCTACCCAGGGAATTGGCGAGCAGTACTTC.

The V gene is TRBV28, the J gene TRBJ2-4; 11 nucleotides agree with TRBD1. J lost 9 bases, V lost 10 bases, and 8 bases had no gene match. This CDR3 has 13 residues. The germline V gene has CDR1 MDHEN and CDR2 SYDVKM. The chain's CDR3 is CATAGDRGTIQYF. CDR3 nucleotide sequence: TGTGCCACCGCCGGGGACAGGGGGACCATTCAGTACTTC.

The chain employs TRBV11-3 and TRBJ2-5; 8 bases match TRBD2. The J call could be wrong; TRBJ2-7 is a better fit for the DNA end. The CDR3 is made up of 15 amino acids. Germline CDR1 reads SGHNT; CDR2 reads YENEEA. The CDR3 here is CASSLSSGSSYEQYF. In DNA, the CDR3 is TGTGCCAGCAGCTTATCGAGCGGGAGCTCCTACGAGCAGTACTTC.

J is TRBJ2-3 and V is TRBV19; D is unresolved. V lost 6 bases and J 0 bases, leaving 10 bases between the germline ends. This CDR3 has 14 residues. The germline CDR1 and CDR2 sequences are LNHDA and SQIVND (reference sequence). For the CDR3, the DNA is TGTGCCAGTAGGGCGAGGTCTAGCACAGATACGCAGTATTTT. Its protein is CASRARSSTDTQYF.

This clone was seen only a few times. The chain carries TRBV28 and TRBJ1-5; D may be TRBD1 (6 bases). V lost 6 bases, J lost 4 bases, and 25 bases lay in between. Germline V CDR1 and CDR2: MDHEN, SYDVKM. The CDR3 loop spans 18 amino acids. The CDR3 spells CASSIMDQFGGLNQPQHF. CDR3 bases: TGTGCCAGCAGCATCATGGACCAATTTGGGGGCCTTAATCAGCCCCAGCATTTT.

The chain employs TRBV16 and TRBJ1-4; D unclear. CDR3 length: 15 amino acids. Trimming left V 2 bases short and J 3 bases short, with 10 bases between. From germline, CDR1 is KGHSY and CDR2 FQNENV. The CDR3 DNA reads as TGTGCCAGCAGCCAAGTAAACACACCTAATGAAAAACTGTTTTTT. It translates to CASSQVNTPNEKLFF.

The chain joins TRBV7-9 to TRBJ1-5; 7 bases map to TRBD1. After removal of 3 bases from V and 5 bases from J, the junction contained 1 base not matched to a gene. This CDR3 is 13 amino acids long. Germline-derived CDR1 and CDR2 are SEHNR and FQNEAQ (reference sequence). For the CDR3, the DNA is TGTGCCAGCAGCTTGGGACAGTATCAGCCCCAGCATTTT. The encoded protein is CASSLGQYQPQHF.

V gene TRBV4-1 combines with J gene TRBJ2-3; the match to TRBD1 covers 11 bases. This CDR3 spans 16 amino acids. Germline CDR1 MGHRA, CDR2 YSYEKL. The ends lost 2 bases at V and 3 bases at J; junction bases unmatched: 4. DNA of the CDR3: TGCGCCAGCAGCCAACACGGGACAGGGGGTACAGATACGCAGTATTTT. It yields the protein CASSQHGTGGTDTQYF.

About this clone: A read error may account for a junction end that differs from germline. The chain links TRBV7-9 to TRBJ2-7, with D perhaps TRBD1 (6 bases). The CDR3 spans 14 residues. Germline V gene sequence: CDR1 SEHNR, CDR2 FQNEAQ (reference sequence). The CDR3: CSSSLRDTSYEQYF. The CDR3 nucleotides are TGTTCCAGCAGCCTCCGGGACACATCCTACGAGCAGTACTTC.

Here the CDR3 reads CASRGTGGEQYF. The CDR3 DNA reads as TGTGCCAGCAGAGGGACAGGGGGCGAGCAGTACTTC. The rearrangement links TRBV28 to TRBJ2-7; 11 nucleotides agree with TRBD1. The CDR3 totals 12 residues. Germline V gene sequence: CDR1 MDHEN, CDR2 SYDVKM. Germline trimming cut 6 bases from V and 6 bases from J; bases unmatched to any gene: 1.

This clone was detected only once. This chain joins TRBV2 and TRBJ1-1; D not certain. CDR1 is SNHLY, CDR2 FYNNEI, per germline. The length of the CDR3 is 12 residues. The V end lost 2 bases, the J end lost 7 bases, and 8 bases lay between the germline ends. In DNA form, the CDR3 reads TGTGCCAGCAGTGAAAATCCGGGTGAAGCTTTCTTT. It specifies CASSENPGEAFF.